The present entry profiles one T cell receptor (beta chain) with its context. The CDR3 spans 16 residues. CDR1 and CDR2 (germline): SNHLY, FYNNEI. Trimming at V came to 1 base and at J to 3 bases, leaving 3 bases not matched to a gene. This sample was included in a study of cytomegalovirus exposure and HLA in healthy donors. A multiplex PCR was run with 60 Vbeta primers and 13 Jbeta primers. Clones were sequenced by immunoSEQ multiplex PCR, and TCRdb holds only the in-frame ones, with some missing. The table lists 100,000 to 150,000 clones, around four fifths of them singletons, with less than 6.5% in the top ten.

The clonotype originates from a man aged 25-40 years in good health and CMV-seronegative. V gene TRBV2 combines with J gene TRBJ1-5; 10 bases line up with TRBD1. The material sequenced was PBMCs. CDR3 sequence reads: CASSEGTGGPNQPQHF. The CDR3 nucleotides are TGTGCCAGCAGTGAAGGGACAGGGGGACCCAATCAGCCCCAGCATTTT.